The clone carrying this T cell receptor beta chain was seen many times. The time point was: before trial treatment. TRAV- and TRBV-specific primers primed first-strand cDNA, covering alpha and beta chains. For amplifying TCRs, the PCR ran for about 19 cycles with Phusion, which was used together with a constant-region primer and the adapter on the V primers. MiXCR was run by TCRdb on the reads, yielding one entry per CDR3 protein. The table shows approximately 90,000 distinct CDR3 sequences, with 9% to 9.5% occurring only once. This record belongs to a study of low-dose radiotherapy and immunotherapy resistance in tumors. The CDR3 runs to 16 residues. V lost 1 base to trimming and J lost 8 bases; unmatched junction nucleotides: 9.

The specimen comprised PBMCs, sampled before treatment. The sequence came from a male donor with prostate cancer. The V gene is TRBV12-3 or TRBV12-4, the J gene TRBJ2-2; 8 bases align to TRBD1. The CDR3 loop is CASSLGGQGLGGELFF. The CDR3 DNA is TGTGCCAGCAGTTTAGGAGGACAGGGTTTAGGAGGGGAGCTGTTTTTT.